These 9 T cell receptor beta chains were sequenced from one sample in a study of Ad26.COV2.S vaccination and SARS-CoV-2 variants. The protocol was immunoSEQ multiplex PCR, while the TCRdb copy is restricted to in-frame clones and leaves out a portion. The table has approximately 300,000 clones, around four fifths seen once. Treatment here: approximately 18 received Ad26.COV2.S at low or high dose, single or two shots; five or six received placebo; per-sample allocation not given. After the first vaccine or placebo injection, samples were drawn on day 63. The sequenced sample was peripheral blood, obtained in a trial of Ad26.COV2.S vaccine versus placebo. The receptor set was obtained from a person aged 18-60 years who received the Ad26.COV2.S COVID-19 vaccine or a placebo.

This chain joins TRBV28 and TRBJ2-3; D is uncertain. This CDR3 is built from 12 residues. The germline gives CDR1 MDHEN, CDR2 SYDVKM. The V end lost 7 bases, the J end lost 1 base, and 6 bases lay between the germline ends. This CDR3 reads CASTTGTDTQYF. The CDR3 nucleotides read TGTGCCAGCACCACGGGCACAGATACGCAGTATTTT. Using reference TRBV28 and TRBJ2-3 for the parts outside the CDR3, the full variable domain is DVKVTQSSRYLVKRTGEKVFLECVQDMDHENMFWYRQDPGLGLRLIYFSYDVKMKEKGDIPEGYSVSREKKERFSLILESASTNQTSMYLCASTTGTDTQYFGPGTRLTVL.

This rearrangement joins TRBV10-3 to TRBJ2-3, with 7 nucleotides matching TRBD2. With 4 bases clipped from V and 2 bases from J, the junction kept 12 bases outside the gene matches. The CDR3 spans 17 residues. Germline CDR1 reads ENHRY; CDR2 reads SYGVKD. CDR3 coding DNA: TGTGCCATCAGTGGGGGGGGGAAACCCACCCTCACAGATACGCAGTATTTT. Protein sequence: CAISGGGKPTLTDTQYF.

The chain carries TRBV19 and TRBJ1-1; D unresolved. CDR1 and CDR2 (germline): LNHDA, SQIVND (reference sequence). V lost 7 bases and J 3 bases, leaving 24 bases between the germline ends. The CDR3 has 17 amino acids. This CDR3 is CASTRAGRAVAYTEAFF. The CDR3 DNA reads TGTGCCAGTACCCGGGCGGGTAGGGCAGTCGCTTACACTGAAGCTTTCTTT.

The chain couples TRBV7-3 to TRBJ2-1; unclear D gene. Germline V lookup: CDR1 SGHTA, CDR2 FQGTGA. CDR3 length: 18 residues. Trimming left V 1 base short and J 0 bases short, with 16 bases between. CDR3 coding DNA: TGTGCCAGCAGCTTAAAACCCCCTGGCGGTGGCTCCTACAATGAGCAGTTCTTC. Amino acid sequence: CASSLKPPGGGSYNEQFF. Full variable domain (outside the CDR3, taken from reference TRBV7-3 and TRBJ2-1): GAGVSQTPSNKVTEKGKYVELRCDPISGHTALYWYRQSLGQGPEFLIYFQGTGAADDSGLPNDRFFAVRPEGSVSTLKIQRTERGDSAVYLCASSLKPPGGGSYNEQFFGPGTRLTVL.

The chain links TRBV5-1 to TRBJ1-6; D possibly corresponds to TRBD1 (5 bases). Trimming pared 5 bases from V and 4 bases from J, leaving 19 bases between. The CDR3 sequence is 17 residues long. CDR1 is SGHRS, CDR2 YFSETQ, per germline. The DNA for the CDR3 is TGCGCCAGCAGTAACTTCGGGCAGGGAAAATATAATTCACCCCTCCACTTT. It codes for CASSNFGQGKYNSPLHF.

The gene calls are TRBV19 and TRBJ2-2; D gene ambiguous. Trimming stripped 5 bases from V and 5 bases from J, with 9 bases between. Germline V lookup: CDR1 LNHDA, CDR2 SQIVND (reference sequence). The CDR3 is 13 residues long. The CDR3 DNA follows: TGTGCCAGTAGTGCAGGTTTTACCGGGGAGCTGTTTTTT. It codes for CASSAGFTGELFF.

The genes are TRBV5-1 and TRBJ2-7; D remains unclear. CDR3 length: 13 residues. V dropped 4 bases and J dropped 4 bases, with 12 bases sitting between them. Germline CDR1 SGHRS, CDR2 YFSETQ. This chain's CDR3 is CASSLKDGYEQYF. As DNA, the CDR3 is TGCGCCAGCAGCCTCAAGGACGGGTACGAGCAGTACTTC.

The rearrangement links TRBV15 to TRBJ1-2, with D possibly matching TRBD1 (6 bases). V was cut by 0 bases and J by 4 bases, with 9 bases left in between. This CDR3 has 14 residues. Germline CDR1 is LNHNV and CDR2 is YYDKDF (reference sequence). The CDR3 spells CATSREGRGYGYTF. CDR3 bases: TGTGCCACCAGCAGAGAGGGCAGGGGCTATGGCTACACCTTC. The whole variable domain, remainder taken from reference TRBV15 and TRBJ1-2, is DAMVIQNPRYQVTQFGKPVTLSCSQTLNHNVMYWYQQKSSQAPKLLFHYYDKDFNNEADTPDNFQSRRPNTSFCFLDIRSPGLGDTAMYLCATSREGRGYGYTFGSGTRLTVV.

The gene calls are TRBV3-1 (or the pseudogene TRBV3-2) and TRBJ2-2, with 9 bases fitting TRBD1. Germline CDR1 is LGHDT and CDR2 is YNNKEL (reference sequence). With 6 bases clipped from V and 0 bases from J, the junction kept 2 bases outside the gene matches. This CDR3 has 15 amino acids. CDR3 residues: CASSRQGANTGELFF. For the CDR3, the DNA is TGTGCCAGCAGTCGACAGGGGGCGAACACCGGGGAGCTGTTTTTT.